This T cell receptor (beta chain) is drawn from a study of T cell changes during pregnancy in multiple sclerosis. The method was immunoSEQ multiplex PCR; TCRdb's version includes in-frame clones alone and lacks a portion of them. The sample gives around 40,000 clones, more than 85% of which show up once; roughly 0.67% is in the top ten. Germline-derived CDR1 and CDR2 are SGHKS and YYEKEE (reference sequence). V lost 4 bases to trimming and J lost 0 bases; unmatched junction nucleotides: 18. This CDR3 is built from 20 residues. This chain links TRBV5-5 with TRBJ2-4; TRBD2 aligns across 8 bases. Specimen: CD4+ T cells from peripheral blood mononuclear cells, collected in the third trimester of pregnancy. The TCR comes from a female donor with multiple sclerosis, enrolled in a pregnancy study. CDR3 in amino acids: CASSPTSGGFGTVAKNIQYF. The DNA for the CDR3 is TGTGCCAGCAGCCCCACAAGCGGGGGCTTCGGGACGGTAGCCAAAAACATTCAGTACTTC.